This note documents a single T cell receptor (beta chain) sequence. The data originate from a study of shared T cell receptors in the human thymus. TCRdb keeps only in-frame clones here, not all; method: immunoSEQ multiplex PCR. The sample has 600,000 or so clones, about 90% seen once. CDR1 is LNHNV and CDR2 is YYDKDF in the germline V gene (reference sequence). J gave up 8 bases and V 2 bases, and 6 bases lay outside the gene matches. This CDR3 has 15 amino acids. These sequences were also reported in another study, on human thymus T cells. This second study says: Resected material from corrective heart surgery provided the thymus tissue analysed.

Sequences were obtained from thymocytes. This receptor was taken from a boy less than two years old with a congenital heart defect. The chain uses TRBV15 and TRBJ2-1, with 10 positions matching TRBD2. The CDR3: CATSRRAGGGYEQFF. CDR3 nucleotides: TGTGCCACCAGCAGAAGAGCGGGGGGGGGCTATGAGCAGTTCTTC.